These T cell receptor beta chains were read from a single sample in a study of glioma-infiltrating T cells. TCRdb analysed the multiplex PCR reads with MiXCR anew, one entry per CDR3 protein. Of approximately 400,000 distinct CDR3 sequences detected, around 38% appear once; the ten largest clones hold more than 10%. Sequencing was performed on glioma tissue, nonneoplastic brain tissue, or PBMCs (not recorded which). The origin of the receptors is a human donor with low-grade glioma or glioblastoma, undergoing nonglioma brain surgery, or in good health (not recorded which). The CDR3 runs from the conserved cysteine through the conserved F or W. D genes are given only for firm matches. Size tells how often a clone was seen (once, few, many) or the class of an expanded clone, and some rows leave it out.

J gene: TRBJ2-1
V gene: TRBV6-5
D gene: TRBD1
clone size: .
CDR3 protein: CASSYRDRVQFF
CDR3 DNA: TGTGCCAGCAGTTACCGGGACAGGGTACAGTTCTTC

J gene: TRBJ2-1
V gene: TRBV7-2
D gene: .
clone size: .
CDR3 protein: CASSSIYKLKGVAEQFF
CDR3 DNA: TGTGCCAGCAGCTCCATATACAAATTAAAGGGGGTGGCTGAGCAGTTCTTC

J gene: TRBJ2-1
V gene: TRBV27
D gene: TRBD2
clone size: many
CDR3 protein: CASSSGLAGYNEQFF
CDR3 DNA: TGTGCCAGCAGTTCGGGACTAGCGGGTTACAATGAGCAGTTCTTC

J gene: TRBJ1-4
V gene: TRBV27
D gene: .
clone size: .
CDR3 protein: CASSLRPGGRPEKLFF
CDR3 DNA: TGTGCCAGCAGTTTACGACCCGGGGGGAGGCCAGAAAAACTGTTTTTT

J gene: TRBJ1-1
V gene: TRBV29-1
D gene: .
clone size: .
CDR3 protein: CSAYRDQNTEAFF
CDR3 DNA: TGCAGCGCCTACAGGGATCAGAACACTGAAGCTTTCTTT

J gene: TRBJ1-2
V gene: TRBV2
D gene: TRBD1
clone size: few
CDR3 protein: CASGGDRTLHYGYTF
CDR3 DNA: TGTGCCAGCGGGGGGGACAGAACGCTCCACTATGGCTACACCTTC

J gene: TRBJ2-3
V gene: TRBV7-6
D gene: TRBD1
clone size: .
CDR3 protein: CASSSTQGHLRSF
CDR3 DNA: TGTGCCAGCAGCTCGACACAGGGGCACTTAAGGAGTTTT

J gene: TRBJ2-1
V gene: TRBV2
D gene: .
clone size: .
CDR3 protein: CASTRLVAEAQYNEQFF
CDR3 DNA: TGTGCCAGCACACGGTTGGTGGCGGAAGCTCAATACAATGAGCAGTTCTTC

J gene: TRBJ2-5
V gene: TRBV20-1
D gene: TRBD2
clone size: .
CDR3 protein: CSALAGQETQYF
CDR3 DNA: TGCAGTGCCCTAGCGGGACAAGAGACCCAGTACTTC

J gene: TRBJ2-3
V gene: TRBV20-1
D gene: .
clone size: .
CDR3 protein: CSASQRFTDTQYF
CDR3 DNA: TGCAGTGCTTCCCAGCGGTTCACAGATACGCAGTATTTT

J gene: TRBJ1-1
V gene: TRBV3-1
D gene: .
clone size: few
CDR3 protein: CASSQGGYSAFF
CDR3 DNA: TGTGCCAGCAGCCAGGGAGGGTATAGTGCTTTCTTT

J gene: TRBJ2-7
V gene: TRBV4-1
D gene: .
clone size: few
CDR3 protein: CASSQEDRSSSYEQYF
CDR3 DNA: TGCGCCAGCAGCCAAGAGGACCGGTCAAGCTCCTACGAGCAGTACTTC

J gene: TRBJ2-2
V gene: TRBV20-1
D gene: .
clone size: .
CDR3 protein: CSARLGTGELFF
CDR3 DNA: TGCAGTGCTAGATTGGGAACCGGGGAGCTGTTTTTT

J gene: TRBJ2-1
V gene: TRBV3-1
D gene: .
clone size: few
CDR3 protein: CASSQAPGEDYNEQFF
CDR3 DNA: TGTGCCAGCAGCCAAGCCCCTGGGGAGGACTACAATGAGCAGTTCTTC

J gene: TRBJ1-5
V gene: TRBV20-1
D gene: TRBD1
clone size: .
CDR3 protein: CSARTDRRAYSNQPQHF
CDR3 DNA: TGCAGTGCTAGAACGGACAGGAGGGCCTATAGCAATCAGCCCCAGCATTTT

J gene: TRBJ1-2
V gene: TRBV3-1
D gene: .
clone size: .
CDR3 protein: CASSQYPGDGYTF
CDR3 DNA: TGTGCCAGCAGCCAATATCCAGGGGATGGCTACACCTTC

J gene: TRBJ2-7
V gene: TRBV7-6
D gene: .
clone size: many
CDR3 protein: CASSSGDSYEQYF
CDR3 DNA: TGTGCCAGCAGCTCGGGAGACTCCTACGAGCAGTACTTC

J gene: TRBJ2-6
V gene: TRBV27
D gene: .
clone size: .
CDR3 protein: CASGINRDLLPGANVLTF
CDR3 DNA: TGTGCCAGCGGAATTAACAGGGATCTTCTCCCTGGGGCCAACGTCCTGACTTTC